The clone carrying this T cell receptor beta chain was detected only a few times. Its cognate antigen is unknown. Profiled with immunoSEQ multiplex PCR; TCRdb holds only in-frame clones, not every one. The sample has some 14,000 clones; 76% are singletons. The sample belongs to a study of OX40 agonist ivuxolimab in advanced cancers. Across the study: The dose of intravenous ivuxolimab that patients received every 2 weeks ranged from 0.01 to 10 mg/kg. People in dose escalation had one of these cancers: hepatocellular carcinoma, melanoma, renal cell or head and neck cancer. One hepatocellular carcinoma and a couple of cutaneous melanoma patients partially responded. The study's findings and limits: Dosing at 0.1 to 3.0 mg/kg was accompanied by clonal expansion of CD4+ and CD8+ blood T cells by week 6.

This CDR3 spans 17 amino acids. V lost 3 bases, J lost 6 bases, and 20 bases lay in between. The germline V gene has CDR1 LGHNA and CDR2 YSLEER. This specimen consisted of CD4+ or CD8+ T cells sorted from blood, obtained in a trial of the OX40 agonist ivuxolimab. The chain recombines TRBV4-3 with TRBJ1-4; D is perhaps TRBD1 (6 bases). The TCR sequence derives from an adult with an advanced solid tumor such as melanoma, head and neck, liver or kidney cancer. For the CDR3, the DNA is TGCGCCAGCAGCCATTCGCCGGTGGGCAGGGGAGATGAAAAACTGTTTTTT. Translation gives CASSHSPVGRGDEKLFF.